The 26 T cell receptor beta chains below all came from one sample that was sequenced in a study of beta chain features in type 1 diabetes. Their cognate antigens are unknown. What was sequenced were expressed TCRB transcripts, since all of the isolated RNA had been reverse transcribed. Profiling relied on immunoSEQ multiplex PCR, and the TCRdb table lists in-frame clones only, not all of them. The table records about 340,000 clones, around an eighth of them present only once. Study findings and constraints: When Type 1 diabetes patients were examined, their TCRB CDR3s proved moderately but significantly shorter in all four CD4+ subsets.

The sequencing sample was made of naive CD4+ T cells from blood. Receptors were obtained from a woman aged 18 to 35 with type 1 diabetes.

This clone was recorded a few times. The chain employs TRBV2 and TRBJ1-5, with TRBD1 matching 9 bases. J gave up 2 bases and V 6 bases, and 2 bases lay outside the gene matches. CDR1 is SNHLY and CDR2 is FYNNEI in the germline V gene. The CDR3 runs 14 residues. CDR3 nucleotides: TGTGCCAGCAGGGACAGGGGCGGCAATCAGCCCCAGCATTTT. Translation: CASRDRGGNQPQHF.

This clone was detected only a few times. The chain couples TRBV4-1 to TRBJ1-1, with D tentatively TRBD1 (5 bases). V dropped 0 bases and J dropped 5 bases, with 16 bases sitting between them. In germline, CDR1 is MGHRA, CDR2 YSYEKL. This CDR3 has 16 amino acids. The CDR3 reads CASSQDLGFRGTEAFF. The CDR3 coding sequence is TGCGCCAGCAGCCAAGATCTGGGCTTTCGGGGGACTGAAGCTTTCTTT.

This chain uses TRBV30 with TRBJ2-4, with a possible D match to TRBD1 (6 bases). Deletions cut 6 bases from V and 5 bases from J, with 8 bases between. The CDR3 is 11 residues long. CDR1 and CDR2 from the germline V gene are GTSNPN and SVGIG (reference sequence). DNA for the CDR3: TGTGCCTGCCGGACAGAAAACATTCAGTACTTC. Translation gives CACRTENIQYF.

The rearrangement joins TRBV7-2 to TRBJ2-5; 9 nucleotides agree with TRBD1. CDR1 and CDR2 from the germline V gene are SGHTA and FQGNSA. V shed 1 base, J shed 9 bases, and the junction held 9 bases outside the gene matches. The CDR3 has 15 amino acids. The CDR3 nucleotides read TGTGCCAGCAGCTTAGGGGGGACAGGGCGAGGGGCCCAGTACTTC. This encodes CASSLGGTGRGAQYF.

V usage is TRBV5-1 and J usage is TRBJ2-1, with 7 bases identical to TRBD2. CDR1 and CDR2 from the germline V gene are SGHRS and YFSETQ. The CDR3 covers 17 residues. V was pared by 3 bases and J by 8 bases, with 17 bases of the junction left unmatched. The CDR3 is CASSYTSLAGVLDEQFF. CDR3 in DNA: TGCGCCAGCAGCTACACCTCATTGGCGGGAGTGTTGGATGAGCAGTTCTTC.

The CDR3: CASSLSADTQYF. CDR3 DNA sequence: TGCGCCAGCAGCTTGAGTGCGGATACGCAGTATTTT. The J gene is TRBJ2-3, the V gene TRBV5-1, with D unresolved. The CDR3 spans 12 residues. CDR1 SGHRS and CDR2 YFSETQ come from the germline V gene. V was cut by 1 base and J by 6 bases, with 6 bases left in between.

The chain carries TRBV5-1 and TRBJ2-2; 12 nucleotides agree with TRBD2. This CDR3 has 16 amino acids. Germline-derived CDR1 and CDR2 are SGHRS and YFSETQ. Losses at the gene ends were 4 bases for V and 5 bases for J; bases not matched to a gene: 6. This CDR3 is CASSPPGLAGTGELFF. In DNA form, the CDR3 reads TGCGCCAGCAGCCCCCCCGGACTAGCGGGAACCGGGGAGCTGTTTTTT.

This clone was counted between two and nine times. The chain joins TRBV25-1 to TRBJ2-7; the D gene is possibly TRBD1 (5 bases). This CDR3 has 14 residues. Between the trimmed V and J ends, which lost 6 bases and 2 bases, there was a span of 14 bases. Germline V gene data show CDR1 as MGHDK and CDR2 as SYGVNS. CDR3 amino acids: CASSKQEGTYEQYF. The CDR3 DNA is TGTGCCAGCAGCAAACAGGAAGGTACCTACGAGCAGTACTTC.

The V and J genes are TRBV7-3 and TRBJ1-2; 9 nucleotides match TRBD1. Germline V gene data show CDR1 as SGHTA and CDR2 as FQGTGA. This CDR3 is 16 amino acids long. Trimming at V came to 4 bases and at J to 4 bases, leaving 10 bases not matched to a gene. CDR3 loop: CASSSGTGSTGYGYTF. CDR3 DNA: TGTGCCAGCAGCTCCGGGACAGGGTCGACGGGCTATGGCTACACCTTC.

This chain links TRBV29-1 with TRBJ2-5; possibly TRBD2 for D (5 bases). V lost 7 bases, J lost 2 bases, and 17 bases lay in between. Germline V gene sequence: CDR1 SQVTM, CDR2 ANQGSEA. CDR3 size: 14 residues. The CDR3 nucleotides read TGCAGCGCCGAGGGTTCAAGCGGACAAGAGACCCAGTACTTC. As protein: CSAEGSSGQETQYF.

This clone was observed a handful of times. This chain uses TRBV25-1 with TRBJ2-1; TRBD1 might be the D (6 bases). The V and J ends lost 3 bases and 8 bases respectively, with 8 bases between them. CDR1 is MGHDK and CDR2 is SYGVNS in the germline V gene. The CDR3 consists of 12 residues. The DNA of the CDR3 is TGTGCCAGCAGTGATCCAGGGGATGAGCAGTTCTTC. This translates into CASSDPGDEQFF.

The rearrangement links TRBV30 to TRBJ2-1; 7 nucleotides agree with TRBD2. Trimming removed 5 bases from V and 1 base from J; junction bases left unmatched: 2. The CDR3 has 13 residues. Germline-derived CDR1 and CDR2 are GTSNPN and SVGIG (reference sequence). Here the CDR3 reads CAWGEGSYNEQFF. Here the CDR3 DNA reads TGTGCCTGGGGGGAGGGATCCTACAATGAGCAGTTCTTC.

CDR3 bases: TGTGCCAGCAGCTTAGCGGAAAGGGGCGGGAGGGCCCCTAATACGCAGTATTTT. Translating it yields CASSLAERGGRAPNTQYF. This chain connects TRBV7-2 to TRBJ2-3, with 9 bases identical to TRBD2. This CDR3 has 18 amino acids. Germline V gene lookup returns CDR1 SGHTA and CDR2 FQGNSA. J lost 7 bases, V lost 0 bases, and 14 bases had no gene match.

This clone came up many times. An end of the junction differs from the germline gene, which may be a read error. This chain links TRBV28 with TRBJ2-7; 7 positions match TRBD2. There are 12 residues in the CDR3. Germline loops: CDR1 MDHEN, CDR2 SYDVKM. The CDR3 DNA follows: TGTGCCAGCAGTCCCCGGGACTACGAGCAGTGCTTC. As protein: CASSPRDYEQCF.

The V call is TRBV11-2, the J call TRBJ2-5; maybe TRBD1 (5 bases). Between the trimmed V and J ends, which lost 2 bases and 2 bases, there was a span of 9 bases. This CDR3 region has 14 residues. CDR1 and CDR2 (germline): SGHAT, FQNNGV. In nucleotides, the CDR3 is TGTGCCAGCAGCTTATTCCCAGGGCAAGAGACCCAGTACTTC. It is translated as CASSLFPGQETQYF.

This sequence joins TRBV5-6 and TRBJ2-2; possible D gene TRBD1, 6 bases. V was trimmed by 4 bases and J by 2 bases, leaving 12 bases between them. There are 15 residues in the CDR3. Germline V lookup: CDR1 SGHDT, CDR2 YYEEEE. This CDR3 is CASSPKDSNTGELFF. Here the CDR3 DNA reads TGTGCCAGCAGCCCAAAGGACAGTAACACCGGGGAGCTGTTTTTT.

The chain has TRBV11-2 and TRBJ2-7, with D possibly being TRBD2 (5 bases). Germline CDR1 SGHAT, CDR2 FQNNGV. The CDR3 length is 15 residues. The V end lost 1 base, the J end lost 5 bases, and 15 bases lay between the germline ends. As DNA, the CDR3 is TGTGCCAGCAGCTTAGGGGTCCTAGCCGTGGACGAGCAGTACTTC. This sequence encodes CASSLGVLAVDEQYF.

This chain uses TRBV7-2 with TRBJ1-5; no definite D call. The germline V and J ends were trimmed by 6 bases and 0 bases, with 6 bases remaining between them. The germline V gene has CDR1 SGHTA and CDR2 FQGNSA. The CDR3 has 13 amino acids. The CDR3 protein is CASSSSSNQPQHF. CDR3 nucleotide sequence: TGTGCCAGCAGTTCTTCTAGCAATCAGCCCCAGCATTTT.

This clone has only a few counts. The rearrangement links TRBV28 to TRBJ1-4; D gene uncertain. V shed 7 bases and J shed 7 bases, with 13 bases lying between them. The CDR3 runs to 13 residues. Germline lookup yields CDR1 MDHEN and CDR2 SYDVKM. For the CDR3, the DNA is TGTGCCAGCACTTCGGGATCCGGTGAAAAACTGTTTTTT. It is translated as CASTSGSGEKLFF.

The chain combines TRBV9 with TRBJ1-4; TRBD1 matches at 7 bases. Unmatched junction bases numbered 4, after V lost 4 bases and J lost 4 bases. Germline CDR1 and CDR2: SGDLS and YYNGEE. This CDR3 has 14 amino acids. The CDR3 loop is CASSLGQLNEKLFF. The CDR3 DNA reads as TGTGCCAGCAGCCTGGGACAGCTTAATGAAAAACTGTTTTTT.

The chain recombines TRBV2 with TRBJ2-1, with 9 bases that match TRBD2. The germline CDR1 and CDR2 sequences are SNHLY and FYNNEI. Trimming at V came to 6 bases and at J to 4 bases, leaving 10 bases not matched to a gene. This CDR3 is built from 16 residues. CDR3 in amino acids: CASRFELAGPYNEQFF. In DNA form, the CDR3 reads TGTGCCAGCAGGTTCGAGCTAGCGGGGCCTTACAATGAGCAGTTCTTC.

In this sample, this clone turned up a few times. V gene TRBV5-1 combines with J gene TRBJ1-5; 10 positions match TRBD1. The CDR3 runs to 14 residues. The germline gives CDR1 SGHRS, CDR2 YFSETQ. The J segment lost 5 bases and the V segment lost 4 bases, leaving 3 bases of the junction unmatched. The CDR3 coding sequence is TGCGCCAGCAGCATCGGGACAGGGGATCAGCCCCAGCATTTT. It encodes CASSIGTGDQPQHF. Using reference TRBV5-1 and TRBJ1-5 for the parts outside the CDR3, the full variable domain is KAGVTQTPRYLIKTRGQQVTLSCSPISGHRSVSWYQQTPGQGLQFLFEYFSETQRNKGNFPGRFSGRQFSNSRSEMNVSTLELGDSALYLCASSIGTGDQPQHFGDGTRLSIL.

This clone has only a few counts. J is TRBJ2-5 and V is TRBV29-1; D gene unclear. In germline, CDR1 is SQVTM, CDR2 ANQGSEA. V lost 4 bases and J lost 1, with 10 bases in between. CDR3 length: 13 amino acids. The CDR3 nucleotides are TGCAGCGTTGGCAAGAGGCTCCAAGAGACCCAGTACTTC. As protein: CSVGKRLQETQYF.

In DNA, the CDR3 is TGTGCCAGCAGCGGGACCGGGACAGGGTACACCGGGGAGCTGTTTTTT. As protein: CASSGTGTGYTGELFF. The J gene is TRBJ2-2, the V gene TRBV9, with 9 bases fitting TRBD1. Losses at the gene ends were 3 bases for V and 3 bases for J; bases not matched to a gene: 6. The CDR3 has 16 amino acids. Germline CDR1 reads SGDLS; CDR2 reads YYNGEE.

The rearrangement uses TRBV29-1 and TRBJ2-3; 7 bases fit TRBD2. V lost 5 bases, J lost 0 bases, and 11 bases stayed unmatched. Germline-derived CDR1 and CDR2 are SQVTM and ANQGSEA. CDR3 length: 16 amino acids. CDR3 coding DNA: TGCAGCGTTTTAATTCTAGCGGCCGAGAGCACAGATACGCAGTATTTT. This encodes CSVLILAAESTDTQYF.

This chain links TRBV28 with TRBJ1-2, with 8 bases identical to TRBD1. This CDR3 is 16 amino acids long. Germline V lookup: CDR1 MDHEN, CDR2 SYDVKM. The junction had 5 bases not matched to a gene; V was cut back by 1 base and J by 1 base. The CDR3 loop is CASSLSLGQGNYGYTF. The CDR3 nucleotides read TGTGCCAGCAGTTTATCGTTAGGACAGGGTAACTATGGCTACACCTTC.